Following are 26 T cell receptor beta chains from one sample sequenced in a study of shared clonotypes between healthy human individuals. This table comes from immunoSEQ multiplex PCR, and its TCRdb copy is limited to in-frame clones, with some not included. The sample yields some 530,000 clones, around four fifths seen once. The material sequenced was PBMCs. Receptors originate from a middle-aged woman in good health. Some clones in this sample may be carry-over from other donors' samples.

The CDR3 region has the DNA TGTGCCAGCAGCTCCCGGACAGGGGTCTCCTACGAGCAGTACTTC. Translated: CASSSRTGVSYEQYF. V gene TRBV5-4 combines with J gene TRBJ2-7; the match to TRBD1 covers 9 bases. This CDR3 comprises 15 residues. Germline-derived CDR1 and CDR2 are SGHNT and YYREEE (reference sequence). Losses at the gene ends were 3 bases for V and 0 bases for J; bases not matched to a gene: 4. Filled out from reference TRBV5-4 and TRBJ2-7, the complete variable domain reads ETGVTQSPTHLIKTRGQQVTLRCSSQSGHNTVSWYQQALGQGPQFIFQYYREEENGRGNFPPRFSGLQFPNYSSELNVNALELDDSALYLCASSSRTGVSYEQYFGPGTRLTVT.

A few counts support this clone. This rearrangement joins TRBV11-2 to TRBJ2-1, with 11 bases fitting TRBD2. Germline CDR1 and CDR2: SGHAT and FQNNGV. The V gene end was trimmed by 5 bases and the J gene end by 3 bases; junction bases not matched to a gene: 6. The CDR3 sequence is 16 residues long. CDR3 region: CASSARGLAGYNEQFF. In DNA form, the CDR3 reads TGTGCCAGCAGCGCGCGAGGACTAGCGGGCTACAATGAGCAGTTCTTC.

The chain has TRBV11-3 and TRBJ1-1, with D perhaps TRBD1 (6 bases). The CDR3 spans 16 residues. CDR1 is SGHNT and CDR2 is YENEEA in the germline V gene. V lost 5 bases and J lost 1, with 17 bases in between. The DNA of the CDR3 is TGTGCCAGCAGCCCCTACAGGGAGTCCCCGAACACTGAAGCTTTCTTT. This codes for CASSPYRESPNTEAFF.

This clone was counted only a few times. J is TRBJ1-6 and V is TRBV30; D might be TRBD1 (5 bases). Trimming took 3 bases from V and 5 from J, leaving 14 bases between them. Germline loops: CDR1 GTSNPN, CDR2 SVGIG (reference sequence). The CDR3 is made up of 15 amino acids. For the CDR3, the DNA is TGTGCCTGGAGCCCAAGAGGGGTCAATAATTCACCCCTCCACTTT. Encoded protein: CAWSPRGVNNSPLHF.

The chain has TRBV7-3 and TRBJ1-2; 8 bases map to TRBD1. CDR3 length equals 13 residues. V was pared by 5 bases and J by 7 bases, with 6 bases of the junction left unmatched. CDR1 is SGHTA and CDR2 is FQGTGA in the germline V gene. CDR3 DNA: TGTGCCAGCAGCAGGACAGGGAGGGGTGGCTACACCTTC. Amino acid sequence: CASSRTGRGGYTF.

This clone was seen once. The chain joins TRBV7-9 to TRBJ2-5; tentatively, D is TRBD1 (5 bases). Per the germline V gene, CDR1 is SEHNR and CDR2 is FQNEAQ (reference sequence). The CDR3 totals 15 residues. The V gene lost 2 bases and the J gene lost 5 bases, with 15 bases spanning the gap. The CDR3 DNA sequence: TGTGCCAGCAGCTTAACCGTTACAGGTTCGGAGACCCAGTACTTC. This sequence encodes CASSLTVTGSETQYF.

The CDR3, as DNA: TGTGCCAGCTCACCTACAGGGGCTGGCTCTGGAAACACCATATATTTT. Amino acids: CASSPTGAGSGNTIYF. The chain has TRBV18 and TRBJ1-3; TRBD1 aligns across 7 bases. CDR1 and CDR2 (germline): KGHSH, LQKENI. V trimming: 3 bases; J trimming: 0 bases; junction bases outside the gene matches: 5. This CDR3 is 16 amino acids long.

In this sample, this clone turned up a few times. CDR3 protein: CAWSVGTGDEKLFF. The CDR3 DNA sequence: TGTGCCTGGAGTGTAGGGACAGGGGATGAAAAACTGTTTTTT. The V call is TRBV30, the J call TRBJ1-4; 10 bases are a match to TRBD1. The V gene's germline CDR1 is GTSNPN and CDR2 SVGIG (reference sequence). CDR3 size: 14 residues. V lost 0 bases, J lost 6 bases, and 1 base stayed unmatched.

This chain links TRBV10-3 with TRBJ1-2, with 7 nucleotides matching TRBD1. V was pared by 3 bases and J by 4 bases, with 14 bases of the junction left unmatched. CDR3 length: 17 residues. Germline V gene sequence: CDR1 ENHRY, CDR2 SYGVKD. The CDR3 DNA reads TGTGCCATCAGTGACAGGGAGGGGAGACAGGGAGGCTATGGCTACACCTTC. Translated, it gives CAISDREGRQGGYGYTF.

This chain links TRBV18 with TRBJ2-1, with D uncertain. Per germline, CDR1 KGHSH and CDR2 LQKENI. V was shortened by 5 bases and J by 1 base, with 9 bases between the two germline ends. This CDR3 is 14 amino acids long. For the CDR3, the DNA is TGTGCCAGCTCATCCGCGTCTTCCTACAATGAGCAGTTCTTC. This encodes CASSSASSYNEQFF.

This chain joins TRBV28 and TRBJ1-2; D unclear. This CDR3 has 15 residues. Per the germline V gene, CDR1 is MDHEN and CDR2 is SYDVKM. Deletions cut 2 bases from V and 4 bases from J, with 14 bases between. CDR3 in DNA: TGTGCCAGCAGTTTACTGGCAGCAACTAGCTATGGCTACACCTTC. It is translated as CASSLLAATSYGYTF.

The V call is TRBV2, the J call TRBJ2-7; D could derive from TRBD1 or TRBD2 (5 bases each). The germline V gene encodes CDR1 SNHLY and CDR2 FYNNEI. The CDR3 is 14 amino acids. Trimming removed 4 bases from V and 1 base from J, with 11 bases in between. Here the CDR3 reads CASSGGRTSYEQYF. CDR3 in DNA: TGTGCCAGCAGTGGGGGACGGACTTCCTACGAGCAGTACTTC.

In DNA form, the CDR3 reads TGCGCCAGCAGTGAGTCGGCCGGGAACACTGAAGCTTTCTTT. As protein: CASSESAGNTEAFF. This chain connects TRBV10-1 to TRBJ1-1; D is ambiguous. The germline CDR1 and CDR2 sequences are WNHNN and SYGVQD (reference sequence). The CDR3 has 14 amino acids. Trimming cost V 0 bases and J 1 base, with 6 bases left between them.

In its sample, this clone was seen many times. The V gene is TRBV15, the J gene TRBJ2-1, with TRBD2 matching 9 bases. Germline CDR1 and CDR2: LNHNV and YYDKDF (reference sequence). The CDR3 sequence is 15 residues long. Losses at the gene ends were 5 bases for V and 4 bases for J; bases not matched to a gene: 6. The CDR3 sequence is CATSQAREGYNEQFF. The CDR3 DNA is TGTGCCACCAGCCAGGCGCGGGAGGGTTACAATGAGCAGTTCTTC.

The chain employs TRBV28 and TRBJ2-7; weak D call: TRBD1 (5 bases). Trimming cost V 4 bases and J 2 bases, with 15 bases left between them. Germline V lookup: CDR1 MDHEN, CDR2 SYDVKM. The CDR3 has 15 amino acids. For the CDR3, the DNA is TGTGCCAGCAGTTCCGGGCAGGGTAGTCCCTACGAGCAGTACTTC. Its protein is CASSSGQGSPYEQYF. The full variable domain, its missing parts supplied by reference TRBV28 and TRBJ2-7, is DVKVTQSSRYLVKRTGEKVFLECVQDMDHENMFWYRQDPGLGLRLIYFSYDVKMKEKGDIPEGYSVSREKKERFSLILESASTNQTSMYLCASSSGQGSPYEQYFGPGTRLTVT.

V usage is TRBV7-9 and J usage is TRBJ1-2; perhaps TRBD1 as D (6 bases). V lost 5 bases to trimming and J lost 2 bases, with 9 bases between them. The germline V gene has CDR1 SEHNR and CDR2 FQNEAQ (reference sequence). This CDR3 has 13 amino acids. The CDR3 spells CASSNGQNYGYTF. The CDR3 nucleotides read TGTGCCAGCAGCAACGGACAGAACTATGGCTACACCTTC.

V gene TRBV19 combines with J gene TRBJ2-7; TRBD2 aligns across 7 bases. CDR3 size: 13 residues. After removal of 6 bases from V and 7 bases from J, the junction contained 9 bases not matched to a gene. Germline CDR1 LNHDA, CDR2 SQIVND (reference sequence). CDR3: CASREPGGWEQYF. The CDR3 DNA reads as TGTGCCAGTAGAGAGCCGGGAGGTTGGGAGCAGTACTTC.

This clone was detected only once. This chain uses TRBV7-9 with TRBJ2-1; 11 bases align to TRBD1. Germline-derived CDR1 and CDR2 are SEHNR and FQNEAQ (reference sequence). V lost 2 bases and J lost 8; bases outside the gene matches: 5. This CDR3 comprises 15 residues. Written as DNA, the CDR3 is TGTGCCAGCAGCTTAATCGGACAGGGGGCGTATGAGCAGTTCTTC. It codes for CASSLIGQGAYEQFF. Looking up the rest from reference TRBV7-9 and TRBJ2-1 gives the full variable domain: DTGVSQNPRHKITKRGQNVTFRCDPISEHNRLYWYRQTLGQGPEFLTYFQNEAQLEKSRLLSDRFSAERPKGSFSTLEIQRTEQGDSAMYLCASSLIGQGAYEQFFGPGTRLTVL.

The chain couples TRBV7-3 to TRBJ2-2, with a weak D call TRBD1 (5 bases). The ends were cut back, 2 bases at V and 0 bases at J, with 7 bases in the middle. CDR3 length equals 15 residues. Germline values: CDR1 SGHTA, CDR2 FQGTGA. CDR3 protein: CASSLQGSNTGELFF. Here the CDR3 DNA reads TGTGCCAGCAGCTTACAGGGATCGAACACCGGGGAGCTGTTTTTT.

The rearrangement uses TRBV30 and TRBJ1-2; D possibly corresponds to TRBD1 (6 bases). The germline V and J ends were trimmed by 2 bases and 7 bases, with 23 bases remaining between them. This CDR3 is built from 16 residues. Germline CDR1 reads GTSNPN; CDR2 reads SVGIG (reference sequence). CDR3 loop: CAWSPLGYTGSFGYTF. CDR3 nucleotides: TGTGCCTGGAGTCCACTGGGGTATACAGGGTCCTTTGGCTACACCTTC.

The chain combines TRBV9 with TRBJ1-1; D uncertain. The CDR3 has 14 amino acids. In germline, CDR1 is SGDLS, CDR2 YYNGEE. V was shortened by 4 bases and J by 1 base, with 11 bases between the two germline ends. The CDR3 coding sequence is TGTGCCAGCAGCCCCACTGCAGCGAACACTGAAGCTTTCTTT. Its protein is CASSPTAANTEAFF.

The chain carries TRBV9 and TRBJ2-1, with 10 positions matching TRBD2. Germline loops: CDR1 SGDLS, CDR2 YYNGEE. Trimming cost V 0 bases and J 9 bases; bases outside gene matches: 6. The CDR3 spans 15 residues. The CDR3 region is CASSVGAGGVFEQFF. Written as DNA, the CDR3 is TGTGCCAGCAGCGTAGGAGCGGGAGGGGTGTTTGAGCAGTTCTTC.

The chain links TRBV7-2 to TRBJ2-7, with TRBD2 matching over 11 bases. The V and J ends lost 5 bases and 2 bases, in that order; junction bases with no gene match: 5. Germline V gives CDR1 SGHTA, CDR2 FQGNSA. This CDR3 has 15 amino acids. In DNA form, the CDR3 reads TGTGCCAGCAGCCCGGGACTAGCGGAGACCTACGAGCAGTACTTC. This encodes CASSPGLAETYEQYF.

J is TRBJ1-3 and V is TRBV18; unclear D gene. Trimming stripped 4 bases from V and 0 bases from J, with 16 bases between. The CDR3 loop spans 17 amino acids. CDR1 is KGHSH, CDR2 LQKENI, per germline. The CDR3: CASSQPPYGDSGNTIYF. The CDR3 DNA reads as TGTGCCAGCTCACAACCCCCCTACGGTGACTCTGGAAACACCATATATTTT.

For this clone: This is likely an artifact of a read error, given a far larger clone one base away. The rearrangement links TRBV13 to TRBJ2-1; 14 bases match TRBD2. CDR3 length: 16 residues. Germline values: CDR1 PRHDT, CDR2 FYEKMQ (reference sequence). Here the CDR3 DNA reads TGTGCCAGCAGCCCAAGACTAGCGGGAGGGTTCGGTGAGCAGCTCTTC. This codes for CASSPRLAGGFGEQLF.

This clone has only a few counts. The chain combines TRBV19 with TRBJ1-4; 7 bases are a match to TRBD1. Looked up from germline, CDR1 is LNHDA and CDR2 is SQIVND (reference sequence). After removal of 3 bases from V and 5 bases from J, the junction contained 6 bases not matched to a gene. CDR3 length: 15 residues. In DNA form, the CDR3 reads TGTGCCAGTAGTATCCTGACAGGGCCCAATGAAAAACTGTTTTTT. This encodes CASSILTGPNEKLFF.